Below are 22 T cell receptor beta chains sequenced from a single sample in a study of cytomegalovirus exposure and HLA in healthy donors. Vbeta (60) and Jbeta (13) primers were used in the PCR. Generated by immunoSEQ multiplex PCR, the TCRdb table keeps only in-frame clones and is missing some. Of under 150,000 clones in the sample, less than 80% were seen once. Sequencing was done on a sample of PBMCs. The origin of the receptors is a woman between 45 and 65 years old in good health and CMV-seropositive.

J is TRBJ1-5 and V is TRBV28; possible D gene TRBD1, 5 bases. Germline CDR1 reads MDHEN; CDR2 reads SYDVKM. This CDR3 comprises 13 residues. V lost 5 bases and J 7 bases, leaving 12 bases between the germline ends. The CDR3 nucleotides read TGTGCCAGCAGTGCTCCAGGGAGGCAGCCCCAGCATTTT. Protein: CASSAPGRQPQHF. Using reference TRBV28 and TRBJ1-5 for the parts outside the CDR3, the full variable domain is DVKVTQSSRYLVKRTGEKVFLECVQDMDHENMFWYRQDPGLGLRLIYFSYDVKMKEKGDIPEGYSVSREKKERFSLILESASTNQTSMYLCASSAPGRQPQHFGDGTRLSIL.

In its sample, this clone was seen once. The chain is built from TRBV15 and TRBJ2-5; D gene uncertain. The CDR3 length is 15 residues. The V end lost 1 base, the J end lost 1 base, and 10 bases lay between the germline ends. Germline V gene sequence: CDR1 LNHNV, CDR2 YYDKDF (reference sequence). The DNA of the CDR3 is TGTGCCACCAGCAGAGGGCCATCTTCCCAAGAGACCCAGTACTTC. The encoded protein is CATSRGPSSQETQYF.

V gene TRBV7-9 combines with J gene TRBJ2-1; the D gene is possibly TRBD1 (6 bases). V lost 6 bases to trimming and J lost 4 bases, with 10 bases between them. Germline CDR1 SEHNR, CDR2 FQNEAQ (reference sequence). CDR3 length: 13 residues. For the CDR3, the DNA is TGTGCCAGCAGTATGACAGGTTACAATGAGCAGTTCTTC. Protein sequence: CASSMTGYNEQFF. Looking up the rest from reference TRBV7-9 and TRBJ2-1 gives the full variable domain: DTGVSQNPRHKITKRGQNVTFRCDPISEHNRLYWYRQTLGQGPEFLTYFQNEAQLEKSRLLSDRFSAERPKGSFSTLEIQRTEQGDSAMYLCASSMTGYNEQFFGPGTRLTVL.

This clone was picked up one time. This chain joins TRBV9 and TRBJ2-1, with 14 nucleotides matching TRBD2. This CDR3 comprises 19 residues. V gave up 0 bases and J gave up 4 bases; unmatched junction bases: 9. CDR1 and CDR2 from the germline V gene are SGDLS and YYNGEE. CDR3 in amino acids: CASSVARLAGGPGYNEQFF. In nucleotides, the CDR3 is TGTGCCAGCAGCGTAGCTCGACTAGCGGGGGGGCCTGGGTACAATGAGCAGTTCTTC.

J is TRBJ2-7 and V is TRBV5-1, with TRBD1 matching 9 bases. Losses at the gene ends were 3 bases for V and 7 bases for J; bases not matched to a gene: 14. Per germline, CDR1 SGHRS and CDR2 YFSETQ. The CDR3 is 16 amino acids. Written as DNA, the CDR3 is TGCGCCAGCAGCTCCACCCCGGGACAGGGATCGTGGGAGCAGTACTTC. Translated, it gives CASSSTPGQGSWEQYF.

The rearrangement links TRBV29-1 to TRBJ1-4, with 8 bases aligning to TRBD1. The CDR3 is 11 amino acids. The junction had 6 bases not matched to a gene; V was cut back by 3 bases and J by 15 bases. Germline CDR1 reads SQVTM; CDR2 reads ANQGSEA. CDR3 loop: CSVESSDRVFF. The CDR3 DNA reads TGCAGCGTTGAGTCTTCGGACAGGGTGTTTTTT.

This clone was seen only a few times. This chain joins TRBV5-4 and TRBJ1-1; no definite D call. Germline V lookup: CDR1 SGHNT, CDR2 YYREEE (reference sequence). The V gene lost 3 bases and the J gene lost 1 base, with 10 bases spanning the gap. The CDR3 has 14 residues. The CDR3 reads CASSWTLRNTEAFF. Written as DNA, the CDR3 is TGTGCCAGCAGCTGGACTCTAAGGAACACTGAAGCTTTCTTT.

The V gene is TRBV9, the J gene TRBJ2-7, with TRBD2 matching over 10 bases. The CDR3 sequence is 16 residues long. Per the germline V gene, CDR1 is SGDLS and CDR2 is YYNGEE. Trimming cost V 0 bases and J 4 bases; bases outside gene matches: 7. CDR3 sequence (DNA): TGTGCCAGCAGCGTAGGAAGTAGCGGGGGGTTATACGAGCAGTACTTC. Translation: CASSVGSSGGLYEQYF.

This clone appeared a few times. V gene TRBV19 combines with J gene TRBJ1-1; a possible D gene is TRBD1 (5 bases). This CDR3 is built from 15 residues. Trimming cost V 5 bases and J 1 base, with 14 bases left between them. Per the germline V gene, CDR1 is LNHDA and CDR2 is SQIVND (reference sequence). The CDR3, as DNA: TGTGCCAGTAGTTCAGATACAGGATGGAACACTGAAGCTTTCTTT. Translating gives CASSSDTGWNTEAFF.

The chain uses TRBV11-2 and TRBJ1-1, with 9 bases matching TRBD1. The CDR3 loop spans 14 amino acids. The V and J ends lost 3 bases and 4 bases, in that order; junction bases with no gene match: 3. Germline loops: CDR1 SGHAT, CDR2 FQNNGV. CDR3 DNA sequence: TGTGCCAGCAGCTTGACAGGGGGGAGCACTGAAGCTTTCTTT. It codes for CASSLTGGSTEAFF.

This clone was picked up one time. The gene calls are TRBV6-5 and TRBJ1-1; D possibly corresponds to TRBD1 (6 bases). The germline V gene encodes CDR1 MNHEY and CDR2 SVGAGI. The V end was cut by 6 bases, the J end by 4 bases, with 15 bases between. The CDR3 runs to 14 residues. This chain's CDR3 is CASRYRAEGTEAFF. DNA of the CDR3: TGTGCCAGCAGGTACAGGGCCGAGGGCACTGAAGCTTTCTTT.

The chain carries TRBV5-5 and TRBJ1-4; D unresolved. V gave up 2 bases and J gave up 8 bases, with 13 bases separating them. The CDR3 runs 14 residues. The germline V gene has CDR1 SGHKS and CDR2 YYEKEE (reference sequence). CDR3 sequence reads: CASSLRGNEEKLFF. The CDR3 DNA follows: TGTGCCAGCAGCTTAAGAGGGAATGAGGAAAAACTGTTTTTT.

This clone was observed a single time. The V call is TRBV6-6, the J call TRBJ2-3; TRBD2 matches 11 bases. CDR3 length: 16 residues. Germline CDR1 and CDR2: MNHNY and SVGAGI (reference sequence). J gave up 5 bases and V 6 bases, and 10 bases lay outside the gene matches. The CDR3 DNA sequence: TGTGCCAGCAGACCTGTTAGCGGGGGGGCGGGAGATACGCAGTATTTT. It yields the protein CASRPVSGGAGDTQYF.

The chain links TRBV7-2 to TRBJ2-7, with D possibly TRBD1 on 5 matching bases. The CDR3 loop spans 16 amino acids. Deletions cut 5 bases from V and 1 base from J, with 18 bases between. Germline CDR1 is SGHTA and CDR2 is FQGNSA. The CDR3 sequence is CASSGKKGSRSYEQYF. In nucleotides, the CDR3 is TGTGCCAGCAGCGGTAAGAAGGGGTCCCGATCCTACGAGCAGTACTTC.

The V and J genes are TRBV10-1 and TRBJ2-7; 8 nucleotides line up with TRBD1. This CDR3 has 11 residues. Trimming took 11 bases from V and 9 from J; bases not matched to a gene: 9. Germline V gene data show CDR1 as WNHNN and CDR2 as SYGVQD (reference sequence). The CDR3 protein is CAGWDRSRQYF. As DNA, the CDR3 is TGCGCCGGCTGGGACAGGTCACGGCAGTACTTC.

This rearrangement joins TRBV5-4 to TRBJ1-6, with TRBD1 identical over 7 bases. V lost 2 bases and J lost 3; bases outside the gene matches: 5. The germline CDR1 and CDR2 sequences are SGHNT and YYREEE (reference sequence). CDR3 length: 16 residues. The chain's CDR3 is CASSLEGAGYNSPLHF. The CDR3 nucleotides are TGTGCCAGCAGCTTAGAGGGGGCGGGCTATAATTCACCCCTCCACTTT.

V gene TRBV6-1 combines with J gene TRBJ1-2, with D tentatively TRBD1 (6 bases). The germline V gene encodes CDR1 MNHNS and CDR2 SASEGT. The CDR3 is 15 amino acids. V was pared by 5 bases and J by 4 bases, with 17 bases between. The CDR3 loop reads CASSRHRVGSYGYTF. DNA of the CDR3: TGTGCCAGCAGTAGACACAGGGTCGGTAGCTATGGCTACACCTTC.

The V call is TRBV5-6, the J call TRBJ1-6; TRBD1 might be the D (5 bases). The CDR3 length is 14 residues. Trimming left V 3 bases short and J 5 bases short, with 9 bases between. In germline, CDR1 is SGHDT, CDR2 YYEEEE. CDR3 bases: TGTGCCAGCAGCTCCCCGACAGATAATTCACCCCTCCACTTT. Translated: CASSSPTDNSPLHF.

This sequence joins TRBV7-8 and TRBJ1-2, with TRBD1 matching over 8 bases. Germline V gene lookup returns CDR1 SGHVS and CDR2 FQNEAQ. The CDR3 runs to 13 residues. V was pared by 1 base and J by 6 bases, with 1 base of the junction left unmatched. CDR3 in DNA: TGTGCCAGCAGCTTAGACAGGGGGGATGGCTACACCTTC. Amino acid sequence: CASSLDRGDGYTF.

This clone showed up just once. The chain is built from TRBV7-2 and TRBJ1-6; a possible D gene is TRBD1 (5 bases). With 2 bases removed from V and 6 bases from J, the gap between germline ends came to 8 bases. Germline CDR1 SGHTA, CDR2 FQGNSA. CDR3 size: 14 residues. The CDR3 region is CASSLIGVNSPLHF. For the CDR3, the DNA is TGTGCCAGCAGCTTAATAGGGGTTAATTCACCCCTCCACTTT.

The V gene is TRBV28, the J gene TRBJ1-4, with 9 nucleotides matching TRBD1. The CDR3 is 16 amino acids. After removal of 5 bases from V and 8 bases from J, the junction contained 12 bases not matched to a gene. Germline CDR1 is MDHEN and CDR2 is SYDVKM. CDR3 in DNA: TGTGCCAGCAGTGACTACTTACAGGGGGCAGGAGAAAAACTGTTTTTT. Its translation is CASSDYLQGAGEKLFF.

V and J are TRBV10-3 and TRBJ2-5; D may be TRBD1 (5 bases). This CDR3 has 14 amino acids. Germline V gene lookup returns CDR1 ENHRY and CDR2 SYGVKD. V was trimmed by 3 bases and J by 4 bases, leaving 12 bases between them. Here the CDR3 DNA reads TGTGCCATCAGTGAAGGGGCCTTGGGAGAGACCCAGTACTTC. This encodes CAISEGALGETQYF.